This record looks at one TCR beta chain sequence and its context. Its target is unknown. The data are from a study of T cell responses to AZD1222 COVID-19 vaccine. The V and J ends lost 4 bases and 6 bases, in that order; junction bases with no gene match: 5. This CDR3 has 13 residues. Germline assignment: CDR1 LGHNA and CDR2 YSLEER. General observations from the study: Repertoires were obtained solely post-peak T cell response. Baseline seropositives among AZD1222 recipients totaled only 6 or 7. There were mostly white British donors and more females than males, and clonal diversity was possibly underestimated. Dominant at 160-218 and 743-854, vaccine-associated CD4 TCRs also spanned spike.

TCRdb's table, derived via immunoSEQ multiplex PCR, lists solely in-frame clones and lacks some. This table has about 130,000 clones, roughly 84% appearing once. The V and J genes are TRBV4-3 and TRBJ1-2; 7 positions agree with TRBD1. The origin of this receptor is an adult in good health. The source was peripheral blood, collected on day 0 of AZD1222 vaccination. The CDR3 nucleotides read TGCGCCAGCAGCCCCAAGGGGGCAGATGGCTACACCTTC. Translating gives CASSPKGADGYTF.